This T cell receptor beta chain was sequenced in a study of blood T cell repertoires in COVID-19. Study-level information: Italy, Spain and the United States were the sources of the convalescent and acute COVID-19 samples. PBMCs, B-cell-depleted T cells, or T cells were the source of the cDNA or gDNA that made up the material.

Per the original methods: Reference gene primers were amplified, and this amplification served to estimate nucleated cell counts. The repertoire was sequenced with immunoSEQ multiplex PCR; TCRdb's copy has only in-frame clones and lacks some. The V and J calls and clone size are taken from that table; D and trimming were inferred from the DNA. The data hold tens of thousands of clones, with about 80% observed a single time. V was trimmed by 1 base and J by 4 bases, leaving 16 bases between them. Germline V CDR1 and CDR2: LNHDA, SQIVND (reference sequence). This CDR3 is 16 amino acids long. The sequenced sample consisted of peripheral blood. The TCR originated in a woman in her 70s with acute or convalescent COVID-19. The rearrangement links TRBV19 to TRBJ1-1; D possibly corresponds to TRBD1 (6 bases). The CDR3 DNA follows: TGTGCCAGTAGTATAGCCCAATTACAGGGACGCACTGAAGCTTTCTTT. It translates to CASSIAQLQGRTEAFF.